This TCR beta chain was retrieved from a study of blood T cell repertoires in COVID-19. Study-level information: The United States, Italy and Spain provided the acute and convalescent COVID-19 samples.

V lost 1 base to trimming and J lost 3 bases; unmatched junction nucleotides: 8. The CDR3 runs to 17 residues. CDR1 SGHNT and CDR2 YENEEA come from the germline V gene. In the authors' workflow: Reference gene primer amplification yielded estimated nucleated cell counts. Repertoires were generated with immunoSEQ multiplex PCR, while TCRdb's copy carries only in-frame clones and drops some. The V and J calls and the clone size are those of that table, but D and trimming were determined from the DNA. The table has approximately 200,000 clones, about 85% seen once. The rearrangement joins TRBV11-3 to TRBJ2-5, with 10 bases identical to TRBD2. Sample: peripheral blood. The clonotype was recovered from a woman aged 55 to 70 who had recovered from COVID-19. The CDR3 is CASSLGASGGTKETQYF. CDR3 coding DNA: TGTGCCAGCAGCTTAGGGGCTAGCGGGGGAACGAAAGAGACCCAGTACTTC.